This TCR beta chain was sequenced in a study of T cell responses to AZD1222 COVID-19 vaccine. With regard to this clone: Its target is not known.

Sequencing was performed with immunoSEQ multiplex PCR; in TCRdb, only in-frame clones are kept and a portion is missing. Of approximately 25,000 clones in the sample, over 80% were seen once. Doses given second, at about 4 or about 12 weeks, were pooled. Study observations and caveats: Vaccine-related CD4 TCRs covered spike, predominating at 160-218 and 743-854. Donors were chiefly white British, with a greater number of females, and clonal diversity was perhaps underestimated.

CDR3 length: 14 amino acids. Germline V gives CDR1 MNHEY, CDR2 SVGAGI. J was trimmed by 5 bases and V by 7 bases; bases with no gene match: 4. The source is an adult who received the AZD1222 COVID-19 vaccine. Sequencing used peripheral blood, obtained 28 days after the second AZD1222 dose. The V call is TRBV6-5, the J call TRBJ1-5; the match to TRBD1 covers 11 bases. Written as DNA, the CDR3 is TGTGCCAGCAAAGGACAGGGGGCGCATCAGCCCCAGCATTTT. Translating gives CASKGQGAHQPQHF.